This T cell receptor (beta chain) was identified in a study of blood T cell repertoires in COVID-19. Overall study context: Samples came from the United States, Italy and Spain, spanning acute and convalescent COVID-19. T cells, B-cell-depleted T cells, or PBMCs supplied cDNA or gDNA.

Germline CDR1 and CDR2: SGHTA and FQGTGA. CDR3 length equals 13 residues. V gave up 2 bases and J gave up 3 bases, with 8 bases separating them. The table lists this clone with a few counts. The protocol was immunoSEQ multiplex PCR, while the TCRdb copy is restricted to in-frame clones and leaves out a portion. The table records 80,000 to 90,000 clones, about 85% of them present only once. The sequenced material came from peripheral blood. This chain joins TRBV7-3 and TRBJ2-7; a weak D match, TRBD1 (6 bases). The receptor was isolated from a woman aged 80 or older with COVID-19, enrolled during active disease. The CDR3, as DNA: TGTGCCAGCAGCTTAGGCAGGGGCTACGAGCAGTACTTC. Encoded protein: CASSLGRGYEQYF.